This T cell receptor beta chain is drawn from a study of chronic HIV infection and antiretroviral therapy. Germline loops: CDR1 MNHEY, CDR2 SVGAGI. Trimming stripped 5 bases from V and 3 bases from J, with 11 bases between. The CDR3 runs to 14 residues. TCRdb re-analysed the 5' RACE reads in MiXCR, keeping a single row per CDR3 protein. The sample carries under 55,000 distinct CDR3 sequences, under 20% recorded once. This clonotype was seen a few times. The rearrangement joins TRBV6-5 to TRBJ2-1; D is ambiguous. This TCR derives from an adult who had HIV and had not received antiretroviral therapy, or was an uninfected healthy control (not recorded which). The sample consisted of peripheral blood. For the CDR3, the DNA is TGTGCCAGCAGTACGGACCCCAACTACAATGAGCAGTTCTTC. This codes for CASSTDPNYNEQFF.